The clone carrying this T cell receptor (beta chain) was detected only once. Its cognate antigen is unknown. This entry comes from a study of cytomegalovirus exposure and HLA in healthy donors. General study points: Later analysis identified about 17,000 TCR beta sequences associated with HLA alleles, using a false discovery rate threshold of 0.05.

Deletions cut 0 bases from V and 4 bases from J, with 14 bases between. The CDR3 spans 16 residues. Germline V gene data show CDR1 as SGDLS and CDR2 as YYNGEE. Healthy people donating bone marrow made up the donors. PCR employed 60 Vbeta and 13 Jbeta primers. Using immunoSEQ multiplex PCR, the repertoire was profiled, and TCRdb retains in-frame clones only, with some absent. The sample holds 200,000 to 250,000 clones, around 80% seen once. V is TRBV9 and J is TRBJ1-3; the D gene is possibly TRBD1 (5 bases). This receptor was obtained from a woman aged 40-49 years in good health and CMV-seronegative. Sample: PBMCs. The CDR3 sequence: CASSVEGLGSGNTIYF. The CDR3 nucleotides read TGTGCCAGCAGCGTAGAGGGGCTAGGGTCCGGAAACACCATATATTTT.